This TCR beta chain originates from a study of blood T cell repertoires in COVID-19. As for the study in general: Collection of acute and convalescent COVID-19 samples took place in the United States, Italy and Spain. T cells, B-cell-depleted T cells, or PBMCs supplied cDNA or gDNA.

Trimming stripped 0 bases from V and 5 bases from J, with 12 bases between. This CDR3 is built from 15 residues. The V gene's germline CDR1 is LGHNA and CDR2 YSLEER. The protocol was immunoSEQ multiplex PCR, while the TCRdb copy is restricted to in-frame clones and leaves out a portion. The sample shows approximately 200,000 clones, approximately 80% of them seen only once. Participant ages covered about 18 to 89 years across some 25 US areas. The chain links TRBV4-3 to TRBJ2-3; D is perhaps TRBD2 (5 bases). The material sequenced was PBMCs or T cells enriched from blood (not recorded which). The source of this sequence is a woman aged 40 to 55 with acute COVID-19. The DNA for the CDR3 is TGCGCCAGCAGCCAAGATAGAGGGATCTTAGATACGCAGTATTTT. Protein sequence: CASSQDRGILDTQYF.